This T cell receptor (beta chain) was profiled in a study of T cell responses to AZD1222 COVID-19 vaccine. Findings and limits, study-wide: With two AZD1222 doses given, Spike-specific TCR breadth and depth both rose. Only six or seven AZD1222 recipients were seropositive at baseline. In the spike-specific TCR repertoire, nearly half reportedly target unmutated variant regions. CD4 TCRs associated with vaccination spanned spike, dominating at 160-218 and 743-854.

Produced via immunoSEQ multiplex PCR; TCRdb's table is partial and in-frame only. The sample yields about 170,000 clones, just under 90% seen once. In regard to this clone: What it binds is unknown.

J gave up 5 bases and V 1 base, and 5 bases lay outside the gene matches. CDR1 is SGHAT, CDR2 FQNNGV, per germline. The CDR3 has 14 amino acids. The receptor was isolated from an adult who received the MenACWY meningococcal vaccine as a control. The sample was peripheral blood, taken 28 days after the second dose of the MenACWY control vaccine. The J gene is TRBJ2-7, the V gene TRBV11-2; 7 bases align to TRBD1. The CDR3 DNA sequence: TGTGCCAGCAGCTTAGGGGGACAGATTGACGAGCAGTACTTC. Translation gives CASSLGGQIDEQYF.